This TCR beta chain was sequenced for a study of shared clonotypes between healthy human individuals. Study results and caveats: The four-donor shared clonotypes exceeded non-shared clonotypes in generation probability, with non-shared ones scoring lower.

This CDR3 has 16 amino acids. CDR1 SGDLS and CDR2 YYNGEE come from the germline V gene. V was clipped by 3 bases and J by 0 bases, with 15 bases between them. A note on this clone: The antigen is unknown.

Only in-frame clones appear in the TCRdb table, and some are missing; sequencing was by immunoSEQ multiplex PCR. The profile shows under 2,500,000 clones, 90% to 96% of them singletons. The TCR sequence derives from a man aged 18 to 30 in good health. This rearrangement joins TRBV9 to TRBJ1-2, with D uncertain. The sequenced sample was naive CD4+ T cells sorted from blood. Subset meaning: CD45RA+ positively selected. CDR3 region: CASSGTGGGANYGYTF. CDR3 nucleotides: TGTGCCAGCAGCGGAACCGGAGGCGGCGCTAACTATGGCTACACCTTC. The full variable domain, completed using reference TRBV9 and TRBJ1-2, is DSGVTQTPKHLITATGQRVTLRCSPRSGDLSVYWYQQSLDQGLQFLIQYYNGEERAKGNILERFSAQQFPDLHSELNLSSLELGDSALYFCASSGTGGGANYGYTFGSGTRLTVV.